This T cell receptor (beta chain) was observed in a study of T cell therapy after organ transplantation. About this clone itself: What it recognizes is unknown.

CDR3 length: 14 residues. The V gene lost 0 bases and the J gene lost 3 bases, with 9 bases spanning the gap. Germline-derived CDR1 and CDR2 are LGHNA and YSLEER. Here immunoSEQ multiplex PCR was the method, and the copy in TCRdb shows in-frame clones only, minus some. The sample holds about 48,000 clones, about 94% seen once. The sequence derives from a human patient who had received a solid organ transplant and had CMV disease. The sample was CD8+ T cells from blood, taken before autologous CMV-specific T cell therapy. V usage is TRBV4-3 and J usage is TRBJ2-7, with D unresolved. The CDR3, as DNA: TGCGCCAGCAGCCAAGAGGAGACTTACTACGAGCAGTACTTC. As protein: CASSQEETYYEQYF.